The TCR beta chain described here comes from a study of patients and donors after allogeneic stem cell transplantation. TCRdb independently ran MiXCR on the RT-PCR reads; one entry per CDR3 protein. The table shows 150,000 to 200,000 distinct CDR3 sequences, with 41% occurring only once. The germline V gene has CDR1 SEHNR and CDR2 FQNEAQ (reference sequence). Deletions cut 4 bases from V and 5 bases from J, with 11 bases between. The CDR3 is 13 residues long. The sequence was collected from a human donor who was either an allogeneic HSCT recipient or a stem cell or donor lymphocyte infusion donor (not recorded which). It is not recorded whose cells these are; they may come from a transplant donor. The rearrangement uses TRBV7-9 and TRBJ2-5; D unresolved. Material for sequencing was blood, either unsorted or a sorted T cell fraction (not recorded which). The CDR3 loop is CASSSRMRETQYF. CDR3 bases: TGTGCCAGCAGCTCCCGCATGAGGGAGACCCAGTACTTC.